Below are 10 T cell receptor beta chains sequenced from a single sample in a study of PD-1 blockade in classical Hodgkin lymphoma. No patient escaped relapse after autologous stem cell transplantation, and brentuximab vedotin exposure varied. Some clones are missing from TCRdb's copy, which holds only in-frame ones; the method was immunoSEQ multiplex PCR. The sample includes about 94,000 clones, roughly 87% of them seen just once. Source: peripheral blood mononuclear cells (PBMCs), taken before the second cycle of nivolumab. These receptors were collected from a human donor with classical Hodgkin lymphoma.

This chain joins TRBV2 and TRBJ2-1; 13 positions agree with TRBD2. This CDR3 spans 13 amino acids. CDR1 and CDR2 (germline): SNHLY, FYNNEI. V shed 9 bases and J 9 bases; nucleotides not matched to a gene: 5. The CDR3 here is CARPGLAGTEQFF. The DNA for the CDR3 is TGTGCCAGACCGGGACTAGCGGGGACTGAGCAGTTCTTC.

This chain joins TRBV9 and TRBJ2-7; 8 nucleotides match TRBD1. Germline CDR1 and CDR2: SGDLS and YYNGEE. The CDR3 spans 14 residues. V lost 4 bases, J lost 4 bases, and 7 bases stayed unmatched. The CDR3 loop is CASSPRTGKYEQYF. CDR3 bases: TGTGCCAGCAGCCCCAGGACAGGGAAATACGAGCAGTACTTC.

This clone was found once. This rearrangement joins TRBV9 to TRBJ2-7; a weak D match, TRBD2 (6 bases). CDR1 is SGDLS and CDR2 is YYNGEE in the germline V gene. The CDR3 is made up of 13 amino acids. Trimming stripped 3 bases from V and 1 base from J, with 8 bases between. The CDR3 region is CASSDGSSYEQYF. CDR3 DNA sequence: TGTGCCAGCAGCGACGGGAGTTCCTACGAGCAGTACTTC.

The CDR3 coding sequence is TGTGCCAGTAGTATACTAGGATTCACAGATACGCAGTATTTT. It encodes CASSILGFTDTQYF. V usage is TRBV19 and J usage is TRBJ2-3, with D unresolved. The germline CDR1 and CDR2 sequences are LNHDA and SQIVND (reference sequence). The CDR3 extends over 14 amino acids. V shed 2 bases and J shed 2 bases, with 8 bases lying between them. Combining the CDR3 with reference TRBV19 and TRBJ2-3 gives the whole variable domain DGGITQSPKYLFRKEGQNVTLSCEQNLNHDAMYWYRQDPGQGLRLIYYSQIVNDFQKGDIAEGYSVSREKKESFPLTVTSAQKNPTAFYLCASSILGFTDTQYFGPGTRLTVL.

The genes are TRBV6-1 and TRBJ2-3; 7 bases match TRBD1. Germline lookup yields CDR1 MNHNS and CDR2 SASEGT. V lost 6 bases to trimming and J lost 1 base; unmatched junction nucleotides: 7. The CDR3 is 15 residues long. DNA of the CDR3: TGTGCCAGCAGGAAGACAGGGAGAGGCACAGATACGCAGTATTTT. This codes for CASRKTGRGTDTQYF.

The rearrangement joins TRBV7-9 to TRBJ2-7; TRBD1 agrees at 7 bases. Germline V gene lookup returns CDR1 SEHNR and CDR2 FQNEAQ (reference sequence). Losses at the gene ends were 6 bases for V and 3 bases for J; bases not matched to a gene: 14. The CDR3 extends over 16 amino acids. The CDR3 sequence: CASSHSPGTEHYEQYF. The CDR3 coding sequence is TGTGCCAGCAGTCACTCCCCCGGGACAGAGCACTACGAGCAGTACTTC.

For the CDR3, the DNA is TGTGCCAGCAGCTTGGTTCCCGGAGACTACGAGCAGTACTTC. Translation gives CASSLVPGDYEQYF. The chain combines TRBV5-6 with TRBJ2-7; D gene ambiguous. From germline, CDR1 is SGHDT and CDR2 YYEEEE. V was pared by 0 bases and J by 3 bases, with 10 bases between. CDR3 length: 14 residues.

V and J are TRBV19 and TRBJ2-2; 8 nucleotides match TRBD1. Germline CDR1 and CDR2: LNHDA and SQIVND (reference sequence). The V gene end was trimmed by 6 bases and the J gene end by 5 bases; junction bases not matched to a gene: 5. The CDR3 extends over 14 amino acids. The CDR3 spells CASRPGGATGELFF. DNA of the CDR3: TGTGCCAGTAGGCCAGGGGGCGCGACCGGGGAGCTGTTTTTT.

Only one count was recorded for this clone. This chain uses TRBV5-4 with TRBJ2-7, with 8 bases aligning to TRBD2. Germline values: CDR1 SGHNT, CDR2 YYREEE (reference sequence). This CDR3 region has 15 residues. The V segment lost 1 base and the J segment 9 bases; nucleotides outside the gene matches: 12. CDR3 protein: CASSLSAGEVGGQYF. DNA of the CDR3: TGTGCCAGCAGCTTGTCAGCGGGAGAGGTGGGCGGGCAGTACTTC.

V gene TRBV4-1 combines with J gene TRBJ1-6; D ambiguous. V lost 1 base, J lost 0 bases, and 22 bases lay in between. Germline V lookup: CDR1 MGHRA, CDR2 YSYEKL. The CDR3 contains 21 residues. CDR3 bases: TGCGCCAGCAGCCAAGCCCGCGTGGGCCTGGGGTTAAGCTCCTATAATTCACCCCTCCACTTT. Translating it yields CASSQARVGLGLSSYNSPLHF.